These T cell receptor beta chains were read from a single sample in a study of T cell responses to AZD1222 COVID-19 vaccine. TCRdb keeps only in-frame clones here, not all; method: immunoSEQ multiplex PCR. The table records 90,000 to 120,000 clones, under 95% of them present only once. This sample comprised peripheral blood, obtained on day 0 of AZD1222 vaccination. The receptor set was obtained from an adult in good health. Each CDR3 is given with its conserved first and last residue. A D gene is named only where the DNA matches it firmly. Size values are once, few and many counts, or a class for expanded clones, and some rows have none.

clone size: .
D gene: .
V gene: TRBV4-1
CDR3 length: 15
J gene: TRBJ2-1
CDR3 protein: CASSYHISSYNEQFF
CDR3 DNA: TGCGCCAGCAGCTACCACATATCCTCCTACAATGAGCAGTTCTTC

clone size: .
D gene: .
V gene: TRBV7-2
CDR3 length: 17
J gene: TRBJ2-7
CDR3 protein: CASSYSHLPGRSYEQYF
CDR3 DNA: TGTGCCAGCAGCTACTCACACTTACCGGGAAGATCCTACGAGCAGTACTTC

clone size: .
D gene: .
V gene: TRBV6-5
CDR3 length: 15
J gene: TRBJ1-3
CDR3 protein: CASRPLGGEGNTIYF
CDR3 DNA: TGTGCCAGCAGACCCCTGGGAGGGGAAGGAAACACCATATATTTT

clone size: .
D gene: .
V gene: TRBV12-3/TRBV12-4
CDR3 length: 12
J gene: TRBJ1-6
CDR3 protein: CASSLDMSSLHF
CDR3 DNA: TGTGCCAGCAGTTTGGACATGTCATCCCTCCACTTT

clone size: .
D gene: .
V gene: TRBV19
CDR3 length: 13
J gene: TRBJ2-7
CDR3 protein: CASSQGASYEQYF
CDR3 DNA: TGTGCCAGTAGTCAGGGAGCTTCCTACGAGCAGTACTTC

clone size: .
D gene: .
V gene: TRBV5-6
CDR3 length: 13
J gene: TRBJ2-5
CDR3 protein: CASTDTEQETQYF
CDR3 DNA: TGTGCCAGCACAGACACCGAGCAAGAGACCCAGTACTTC

clone size: .
D gene: .
V gene: TRBV5-1
CDR3 length: 13
J gene: TRBJ2-7
CDR3 protein: CASSLAEAAEQYF
CDR3 DNA: TGCGCCAGCAGCTTGGCCGAGGCGGCCGAGCAGTACTTC

clone size: .
D gene: .
V gene: TRBV5-6
CDR3 length: 14
J gene: TRBJ1-3
CDR3 protein: CASSLSGTGNTIYF
CDR3 DNA: TGTGCCAGCAGCTTGTCCGGGACTGGAAACACCATATATTTT

clone size: few
D gene: TRBD1
V gene: TRBV4-1
CDR3 length: 15
J gene: TRBJ2-1
CDR3 protein: CASSQVTGVGNEQFF
CDR3 DNA: TGCGCCAGCAGCCAAGTAACAGGGGTCGGCAATGAGCAGTTCTTC

clone size: .
D gene: .
V gene: TRBV6-2/TRBV6-3
CDR3 length: 13
J gene: TRBJ2-5
CDR3 protein: CASSYELGETQYF
CDR3 DNA: TGTGCCAGCAGTTATGAGTTAGGAGAGACCCAGTACTTC

clone size: .
D gene: TRBD1
V gene: TRBV3-1/TRBV3-2
CDR3 length: 13
J gene: TRBJ1-2
CDR3 protein: CASSSGQGNGYTF
CDR3 DNA: TGTGCCAGCAGCTCGGGACAGGGAAACGGCTACACCTTC

clone size: .
D gene: .
V gene: TRBV6-6
CDR3 length: 17
J gene: TRBJ2-7
CDR3 protein: CASSPPKTTGIVYEQYF
CDR3 DNA: TGTGCCAGCAGTCCTCCTAAGACAACAGGGATAGTGTACGAGCAGTACTTC

clone size: few
D gene: .
V gene: TRBV5-4
CDR3 length: 12
J gene: TRBJ2-7
CDR3 protein: CASSLNSPEQYF
CDR3 DNA: TGTGCCAGCAGCTTGAACAGCCCCGAGCAGTACTTC

clone size: .
D gene: TRBD1
V gene: TRBV7-2
CDR3 length: 16
J gene: TRBJ2-7
CDR3 protein: CASSEQGGRGSYEQYF
CDR3 DNA: TGTGCCAGCAGCGAACAGGGGGGCCGGGGCTCCTACGAGCAGTACTTC

clone size: .
D gene: .
V gene: TRBV9
CDR3 length: 14
J gene: TRBJ2-7
CDR3 protein: CASSVGDSHYEQYF
CDR3 DNA: TGTGCCAGCAGCGTAGGGGACTCCCACTACGAGCAGTACTTC

clone size: .
D gene: .
V gene: TRBV5-1
CDR3 length: 12
J gene: TRBJ2-5
CDR3 protein: CASSLESRNQYF
CDR3 DNA: TGCGCCAGCAGCTTGGAGTCACGAAACCAGTACTTC

clone size: .
D gene: .
V gene: TRBV19
CDR3 length: 15
J gene: TRBJ2-1
CDR3 protein: CASSIFATAYNEQFF
CDR3 DNA: TGTGCCAGTAGTATATTCGCGACAGCGTACAATGAGCAGTTCTTC

clone size: .
D gene: .
V gene: TRBV4-2
CDR3 length: 14
J gene: TRBJ1-2
CDR3 protein: CASSQVGQDGGYTF
CDR3 DNA: TGTGCCAGCAGCCAAGTGGGTCAGGATGGCGGCTACACCTTC

clone size: .
D gene: .
V gene: TRBV3-1/TRBV3-2
CDR3 length: 14
J gene: TRBJ2-3
CDR3 protein: CASSQTVDSAAQYF
CDR3 DNA: TGTGCCAGCAGCCAAACGGTAGACAGTGCAGCGCAGTATTTT

clone size: .
D gene: .
V gene: TRBV4-3
CDR3 length: 13
J gene: TRBJ1-6
CDR3 protein: CASSQAPGSPLHF
CDR3 DNA: TGCGCCAGCAGCCAAGCCCCTGGATCACCCCTCCACTTT

clone size: .
D gene: .
V gene: TRBV7-9
CDR3 length: 14
J gene: TRBJ1-3
CDR3 protein: CASRLGSSGNTIYF
CDR3 DNA: TGTGCCAGCAGGCTGGGAAGCTCTGGAAACACCATATATTTT

clone size: .
D gene: .
V gene: TRBV5-4
CDR3 length: 15
J gene: TRBJ2-5
CDR3 protein: CASSSYRDKKETQYF
CDR3 DNA: TGTGCCAGCAGCTCTTACCGGGACAAAAAAGAGACCCAGTACTTC

clone size: .
D gene: .
V gene: TRBV5-1
CDR3 length: 13
J gene: TRBJ1-2
CDR3 protein: CASTEGLSYGYTF
CDR3 DNA: TGCGCCAGCACGGAGGGATTGAGCTATGGCTACACCTTC

clone size: .
D gene: TRBD1
V gene: TRBV19
CDR3 length: 15
J gene: TRBJ2-1
CDR3 protein: CASTLDRATYNEQFF
CDR3 DNA: TGTGCCAGTACCCTGGACAGGGCGACCTACAATGAGCAGTTCTTC

clone size: .
D gene: TRBD2
V gene: TRBV7-2
CDR3 length: 13
J gene: TRBJ2-7
CDR3 protein: CASSYNPEGREYF
CDR3 DNA: TGTGCCAGCAGCTACAACCCAGAGGGGAGGGAGTACTTC

clone size: .
D gene: .
V gene: TRBV9
CDR3 length: 14
J gene: TRBJ2-7
CDR3 protein: CASSVADSSYEQYF
CDR3 DNA: TGTGCCAGCAGCGTAGCTGACAGCTCCTACGAGCAGTACTTC

clone size: few
D gene: .
V gene: TRBV5-6
CDR3 length: 17
J gene: TRBJ2-7
CDR3 protein: CASSTRLLGLGSYEQYF
CDR3 DNA: TGTGCCAGCAGCACAAGGCTATTGGGACTTGGGTCCTACGAGCAGTACTTC

clone size: .
D gene: .
V gene: TRBV7-9
CDR3 length: 15
J gene: TRBJ2-3
CDR3 protein: CASRRRGKGTDTQYF
CDR3 DNA: TGTGCCAGCAGGCGCAGGGGTAAAGGCACAGATACGCAGTATTTT

clone size: .
D gene: TRBD2
V gene: TRBV11-3
CDR3 length: 15
J gene: TRBJ2-1
CDR3 protein: CASNLGSGGSDEQFF
CDR3 DNA: TGTGCCAGCAACCTGGGAAGCGGGGGGTCAGATGAGCAGTTCTTC

clone size: .
D gene: .
V gene: TRBV2
CDR3 length: 15
J gene: TRBJ2-3
CDR3 protein: CASSIRDILTDTQYF
CDR3 DNA: TGTGCCAGCAGTATCCGGGACATACTCACAGATACGCAGTATTTT

clone size: .
D gene: .
V gene: TRBV7-9
CDR3 length: 14
J gene: TRBJ1-4
CDR3 protein: CASSLRDISEKLFF
CDR3 DNA: TGTGCCAGCAGCTTAAGGGACATATCTGAAAAACTGTTTTTT

clone size: .
D gene: .
V gene: TRBV30
CDR3 length: 14
J gene: TRBJ2-7
CDR3 protein: CAWARTRQVDEQYF
CDR3 DNA: TGTGCCTGGGCCCGGACTCGCCAGGTGGACGAGCAGTACTTC

clone size: .
D gene: .
V gene: TRBV19
CDR3 length: 14
J gene: TRBJ1-2
CDR3 protein: CASSYSGTNYGYTF
CDR3 DNA: TGTGCCAGTAGTTATTCCGGGACTAACTATGGCTACACCTTC